This T cell receptor (beta chain) came from a study of long-term antiretroviral therapy in people with HIV (dated by TCRdb to between 2021 and 2024). A note on the overall study: Collection of the earliest samples took place about a decade ahead of the 2015 WHO recommendation for immediate ART, at a time when ART was typically delayed until CD4 counts fell. Of the roughly 30 participants with HIV, about a dozen were female. A retrospective serial study tested whether changes in peripheral blood TRB repertoire composition and diversity were associated with ART initiation and durable HIV suppression. A total of about 200 cryopreserved PBMC samples were contributed to the cohort by 30 adults with confirmed HIV infection, with samples collected serially over a mean of roughly six years (range 1-12). No cross-contamination during QIAcube processing turned up in test extractions that ran a monoclonal T-cell line alongside about 30 polyclonal samples. Overall study results and their limits: Compared with controls, HIV repertoires had narrower CDR3 length ranges, and the network structure pointed to an antigen-experienced repertoire that shifted only slightly toward naive after ART. Since PBMC availability was limited, sequencing covered only the TCR beta chain, with no alpha chain pairing. Because pre-ART samples had limited cell numbers, unsorted PBMC were profiled rather than sorted CD4+ and CD8+ T cells. Expanded TRB clones identified before ART initiation dominated the repertoire across all time points, though the dominance fluctuated and decreased in many PLHIV after ART. No data were available on ART adherence, viral resistance or therapy changes, limiting inferences about post-ART repertoire changes. The samples span the years 2004 to 2017, and the ART regimens used at that time may not be as effective as current regimens. Starting ART was linked to a significant rise in TRB diversity, yet even with long-term ART the diversity remained significantly lower than in transplant donor controls.

Participants were included only if at least one PBMC sample before ART initiation and at least two post-ART samples were available. Treatment was received in the United States of America by all participants with HIV. Before DNA extraction, cryopreserved samples containing 1-10 million PBMC were thawed and washed. At the time of the earliest PBMC sample, participants with HIV were aged between 23 and 54 years. PBMC samples were contributed by each participant from 1-4 timepoints before ART initiation and 2-8 timepoints after ART initiation, with a median of 7 samples. For every participant, serial HIV viral load, CD4+ T-cell count, ART history and demographic data were obtained. Genomic DNA was extracted from unsorted PBMC with a Qiagen kit on a QIAcube, with processing performed in batches of 12 samples. The immunoSEQ hsTCRB v3.0 assay was used at survey level resolution to sequence the TRB variable region. A depth of roughly 40,000-55,000 T-cell genomes per sample was targeted for TRB sequencing. An Illumina MiSeq with a v3 150-cycle kit was used to sequence the pooled TRB libraries. In the original analysis: Analysis of repertoires was carried out in R inside a reproducible Nextflow workflow spanning QC, data transformation and analysis. LymphoSeq2, an R package for exploring AIRR-Seq data, was used to implement the custom analyses. A handful of samples that produced fewer than 5000 total TRB sequences were removed, so some 180 HIV repertoires were analyzed. Among the 188 retained HIV repertoires, some 60 were collected before ART initiation and 120 to 140 were collected after ART initiation. Repertoires were downsampled to 5000 TRB nucleotide sequences, with summary statistics averaged over 100 downsampling iterations. Only TRB sequences with CDR3 regions of at least seven amino acids were retained for analysis. Diversity was assessed using a clonality score derived from Shannon entropy and using the Gini coefficient. Repertoire networks linked the top 5000 CDR3 amino acid sequences whenever two sequences differed by an edit distance of one. For TRB CDR3 amino acid sequences, GLIPH2 was used to predict antigen specificity groups and MHC restriction. Known CMV, EBV, HIV or tissue antigen associations were flagged by matching CDR3 amino acid sequences against VDJdb and McPAS-TCR. Pre-ART, post-ART and control groups were compared with Wilcoxon signed-rank tests and Holm-Bonferroni correction. TCRdb re-hosts the immuneACCESS table, in-frame sequences only. Its copies lack some clones; in the studies checked, an unresolved V gene accounts for under half of them, and the cause for the rest is not known. D and trimming come from the DNA, and the V and J calls and clone size come from that table. The sample has 20,000 to 25,000 clones on record, roughly 80% of them singletons. Clones ranked in the top ten supply about 6% of the sample.

As regards this clone: The antigen this receptor binds is unknown. No base-level quality is on record; no much larger clone is a single base apart.

CDR1 and CDR2 are read off the germline V gene (reference sequence) as LNHDA and SQIVND. The CDR3 covers 19 residues, taking in both the cysteine and the phenylalanine. The DNA shown is the 57-base CDR3, in frame from base 1. The V and J ends are trimmed by 8 bases and 4 bases, leaving 33 bases between them. The chain joins TRBV19 to TRBJ2-7, with a tentative D call of TRBD1 or TRBD2, each matching 5 bases. The specimen comprised unsorted PBMCs, sampled 0.2 years after starting antiretroviral therapy. The receptor was derived from a woman under 40 with HIV. The base sequence is TGTGCCAGTCACCCGAATAAAGTGACCGGGGCTACTTTTCTTTACGAGCAGTACTTC. Its protein is CASHPNKVTGATFLYEQYF.